This T cell receptor beta chain stems from a study of Graves' ophthalmopathy and Graves' hyperthyroidism. RNA transcripts were the source from which TCR beta CDR3 regions were amplified. Second-round multiplex PCR came after a first-round RT-PCR that employed HTBI primers. From the multiplex PCR reads, TCRdb called clonotypes with MiXCR, one entry per CDR3 protein. The sample contains about 400,000 distinct CDR3 sequences, about 18% of which appear only once. CDR3 length: 15 amino acids. In germline, CDR1 is MNHEY, CDR2 SVGAGI. V was cut by 0 bases and J by 3 bases, with 12 bases left in between. This clonotype was observed at least ten times.

This clonotype originated in a woman aged 18-29 years with Graves' ophthalmopathy. The chain uses TRBV6-5 and TRBJ2-7; D is unclear. Material: peripheral blood. Here the CDR3 DNA reads TGTGCCAGCAGTTACTCGACTGCCCCCCACTACGAGCAGTACTTC. This translates into CASSYSTAPHYEQYF.